The rows below give T cell receptor beta chains drawn from one sample of a study of identical twins. In TCRdb, the 5' RACE reads were re-called with MiXCR into one record per CDR3 protein. In the table there are about 890,000 distinct CDR3 sequences, more than 9% of which are singletons. These sequences were also reported in another study, on yellow fever vaccine responses in identical twins.

Material for sequencing was PBMCs. The receptor source for this set is a woman aged 18-30 years in good health. CDR3s include the opening cysteine and the closing phenylalanine or tryptophan.

J gene,V gene,CDR3 protein
TRBJ1-6,TRBV27,CASRPGTAYSPLHF
TRBJ1-6,TRBV7-9,CASSSGTGLTVLSLHF
TRBJ2-1,TRBV11-2,CASSLEPTYNEQFF
TRBJ1-2,TRBV5-8,CASSPRTYGYTF
TRBJ1-5,TRBV20-1,CSASQGLGAGSNQPQHF
TRBJ2-3,TRBV3-1,CASSQVMSTDTQYF
TRBJ2-7,TRBV7-2,CASSFATPPYEQYF
TRBJ1-5,TRBV29-1,CSVVGAAGQPQHF
TRBJ2-5,TRBV24-1,CATSDTEETQYF
TRBJ2-7,TRBV6-5,CASSYSRSGGGAYEQYF
TRBJ2-3,TRBV20-1,CSARGVERMSTDTQYF
TRBJ2-1,TRBV5-1,CASSLVAGSWGYNEQFF
TRBJ2-1,TRBV20-1,CSASKIQQFF
TRBJ2-7,TRBV5-1,CASSLGGTGLSYEQYF
TRBJ2-1,TRBV13,CASSPPSGGASEQFF
TRBJ2-1,TRBV4-1,CASSQGPGRFYNEQFF
TRBJ1-2,TRBV20-1,CSARLAYGYTF
TRBJ1-4,TRBV4-1,CASSQPGTKNEKLFF
TRBJ2-2,TRBV28,CASRSTGTTKTGELFF
TRBJ2-5,TRBV7-8,CASSLESVRGQETQYF
TRBJ1-1,TRBV5-5,CASSSGVGTTRGNTEAFF
TRBJ1-6,TRBV14,CASSLQRSNSPLHF
TRBJ1-1,TRBV5-1,CASSFSPAAGIEAFF
TRBJ1-3,TRBV11-2,CASSFGQANTIYF
TRBJ2-3,TRBV7-2,CASSLAPSGRGGDTQYF
TRBJ1-6,TRBV5-5,CASSFEGEPRASPLHF